Reported below is one TCR beta chain. Its binding antigen is unknown. Per-base qualities were not stored, and no clone one base away is much larger. The CDR3 starts with the cysteine, ends with the phenylalanine, and has 11 residues. CDR3 DNA is the only sequence kept; it has 33 bases, read in frame from the first base. In the germline V gene, CDR1 corresponds to SQVTM and CDR2 to ANQGSEA. Cut back by 6 bases and 2 bases, the V and J ends lie 7 bases apart. The data originate from a study of intratumoral heterogeneity in liver cancer. Looking at the study overall: Across the full approximately 13-patient cohort, most patients were male and a median age of around 63 years was recorded. To examine intratumor heterogeneity, the study integrated RNA-seq, DNA sequencing, TCR-seq and SNP array data obtained from multiple regions of hepatocellular carcinoma specimens. Of the 71 multiregional samples collected from 14 HCC patients in the overall cohort, 51 were tumoral regions and approximately 20 were adjacent nontumoral regions.

The immunoSEQ assay was used to sequence TCR beta chain CDR3 regions from genomic DNA. Rearranged VDJ segments were amplified with primers annealing to V and J segments. As for the original processing: Clonality and richness metrics were computed with the ImmunoSeq Analyzer software. Fisher's exact test, supplemented by a beta-binomial method for added stringency, was applied to identify differentially abundant clones between regions. TCRdb re-hosts the immuneACCESS table, in-frame sequences only. Its copies lack some clones; in the studies checked, an unresolved V gene accounts for under half of them, and the cause for the rest is not known. V, J and clone size are those of that table, while D and trimming were read from the DNA. The table for this sample lists 20,000 to 25,000 clones; roughly 66% of them were counted only once. In total, the top ten clones hold about 15% of the sample. What the authors observed across the whole study: Limitations acknowledged by the authors included a relatively low number of patients and under-sampled representation of tumor-infiltrating lymphocytes.

All patients had early-stage hepatocellular carcinoma and received no therapy before surgical resection. The sampled areas showed no macroscopic signs of necrosis or hemorrhage. Multiple regions from two patients underwent TCR sequencing (ImmunoSeq). Frozen tissue samples from resection were taken at least 1 cm away from one another. Samples labelled N were derived from nontumoral liver tissue adjacent to the tumor. The DNeasy blood and tissue kit was used to extract genomic DNA from bulk tissue. This material consisted of tumor-adjacent normal tissue, taken before any cancer treatment. This receptor was identified in a woman in her 70s with hepatocellular carcinoma. The chain couples TRBV29-1 to TRBJ1-1; the D region possibly corresponds to TRBD1 (5 bases align). In nucleotides, the sequence is TGCAGCGTAGGACACAACACTGAAGCTTTCTTT. This codes for CSVGHNTEAFF.